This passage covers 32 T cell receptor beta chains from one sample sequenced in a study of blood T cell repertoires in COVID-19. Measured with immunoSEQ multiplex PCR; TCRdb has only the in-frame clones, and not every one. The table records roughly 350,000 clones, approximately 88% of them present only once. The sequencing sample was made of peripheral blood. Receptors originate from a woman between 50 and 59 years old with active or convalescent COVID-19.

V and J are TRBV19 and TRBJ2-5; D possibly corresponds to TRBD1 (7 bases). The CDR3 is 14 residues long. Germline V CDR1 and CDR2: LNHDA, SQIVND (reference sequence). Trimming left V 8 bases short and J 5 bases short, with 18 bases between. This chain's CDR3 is CASGSPGGRETQYF. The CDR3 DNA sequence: TGTGCCAGTGGTTCTCCAGGGGGGAGGGAGACCCAGTACTTC. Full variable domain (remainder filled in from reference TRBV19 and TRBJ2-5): DGGITQSPKYLFRKEGQNVTLSCEQNLNHDAMYWYRQDPGQGLRLIYYSQIVNDFQKGDIAEGYSVSREKKESFPLTVTSAQKNPTAFYLCASGSPGGRETQYFGPGTRLLVL.

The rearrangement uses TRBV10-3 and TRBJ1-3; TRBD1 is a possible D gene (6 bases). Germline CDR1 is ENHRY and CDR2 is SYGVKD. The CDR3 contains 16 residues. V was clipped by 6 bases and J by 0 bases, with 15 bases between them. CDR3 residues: CAISAGRGGSGNTIYF. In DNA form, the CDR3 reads TGTGCCATCAGCGCCGGGAGGGGGGGCTCTGGAAACACCATATATTTT.

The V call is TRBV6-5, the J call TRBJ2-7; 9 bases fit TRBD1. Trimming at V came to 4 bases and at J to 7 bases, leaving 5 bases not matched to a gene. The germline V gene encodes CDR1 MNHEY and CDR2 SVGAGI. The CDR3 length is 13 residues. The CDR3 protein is CASSFTGGWEQYF. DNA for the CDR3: TGTGCCAGCAGTTTCACAGGGGGCTGGGAGCAGTACTTC.

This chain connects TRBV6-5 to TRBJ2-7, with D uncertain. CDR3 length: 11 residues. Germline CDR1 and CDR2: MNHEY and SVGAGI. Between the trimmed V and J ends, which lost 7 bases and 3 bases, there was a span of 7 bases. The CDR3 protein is CASTHSYEQYF. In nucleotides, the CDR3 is TGTGCCAGCACCCACAGCTACGAGCAGTACTTC.

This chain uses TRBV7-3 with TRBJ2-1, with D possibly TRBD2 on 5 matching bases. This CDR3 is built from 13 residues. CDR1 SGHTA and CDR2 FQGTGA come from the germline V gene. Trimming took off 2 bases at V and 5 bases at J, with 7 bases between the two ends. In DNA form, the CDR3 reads TGTGCCAGCAGCTTAGGACTGCACAATGAGCAGTTCTTC. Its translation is CASSLGLHNEQFF.

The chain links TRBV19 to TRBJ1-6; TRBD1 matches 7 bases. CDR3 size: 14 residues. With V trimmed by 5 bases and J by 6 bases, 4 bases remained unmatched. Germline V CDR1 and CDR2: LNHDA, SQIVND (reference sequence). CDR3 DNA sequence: TGTGCCAGTAGTCGGACAGGTCTTAATTCACCCCTCCACTTT. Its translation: CASSRTGLNSPLHF.

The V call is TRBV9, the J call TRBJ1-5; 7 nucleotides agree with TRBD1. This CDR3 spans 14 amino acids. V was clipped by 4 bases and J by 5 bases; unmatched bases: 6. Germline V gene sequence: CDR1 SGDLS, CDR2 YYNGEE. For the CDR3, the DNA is TGTGCCAGCAGCCAGGGACAGATGGATCAGCCCCAGCATTTT. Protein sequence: CASSQGQMDQPQHF.

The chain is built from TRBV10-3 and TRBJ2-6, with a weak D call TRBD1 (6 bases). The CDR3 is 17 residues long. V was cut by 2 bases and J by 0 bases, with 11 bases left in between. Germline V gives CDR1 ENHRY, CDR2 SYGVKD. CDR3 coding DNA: TGTGCCATCAGTGAGGTACCGGACAGCTCTGGGGCCAACGTCCTGACTTTC. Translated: CAISEVPDSSGANVLTF.

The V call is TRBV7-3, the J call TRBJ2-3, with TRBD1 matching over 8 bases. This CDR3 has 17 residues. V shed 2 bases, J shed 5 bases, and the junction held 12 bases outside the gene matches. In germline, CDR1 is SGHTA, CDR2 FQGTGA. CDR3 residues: CASSLSGAGGAEDTQYF. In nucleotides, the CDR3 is TGTGCCAGCAGCTTATCGGGGGCAGGGGGCGCGGAAGATACGCAGTATTTT.

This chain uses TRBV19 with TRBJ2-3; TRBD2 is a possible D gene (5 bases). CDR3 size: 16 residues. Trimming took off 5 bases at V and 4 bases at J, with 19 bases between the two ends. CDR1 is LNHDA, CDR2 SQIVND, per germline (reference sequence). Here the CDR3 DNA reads TGTGCCAGTAGTGAGGGATACTTACGTTTATCAGATACGCAGTATTTT. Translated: CASSEGYLRLSDTQYF.

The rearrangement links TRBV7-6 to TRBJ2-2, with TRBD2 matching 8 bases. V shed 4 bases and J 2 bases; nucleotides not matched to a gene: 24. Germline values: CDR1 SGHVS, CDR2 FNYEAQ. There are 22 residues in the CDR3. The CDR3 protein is CASSYTVASKGSGTHNTGELFF. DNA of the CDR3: TGTGCCAGCAGCTATACTGTAGCGTCCAAGGGTAGCGGGACACATAACACCGGGGAGCTGTTTTTT. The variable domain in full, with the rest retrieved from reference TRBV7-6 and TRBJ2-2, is GAGVSQSPRYKVTKRGQDVALRCDPISGHVSLYWYRQALGQGPEFLTYFNYEAQQDKSGLPNDRFSAERPEGSISTLTIQRTEQRDSAMYRCASSYTVASKGSGTHNTGELFFGEGSRLTVL.

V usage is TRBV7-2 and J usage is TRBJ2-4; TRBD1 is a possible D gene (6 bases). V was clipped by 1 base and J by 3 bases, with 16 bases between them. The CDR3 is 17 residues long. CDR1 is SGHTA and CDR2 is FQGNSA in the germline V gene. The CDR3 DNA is TGTGCCAGCAGCTTAGAGGGGCCCACAGGGTACAAAAACATTCAGTACTTC. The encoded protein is CASSLEGPTGYKNIQYF. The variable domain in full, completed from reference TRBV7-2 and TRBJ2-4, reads GAGVSQSPSNKVTEKGKDVELRCDPISGHTALYWYRQSLGQGLEFLIYFQGNSAPDKSGLPSDRFSAERTGGSVSTLTIQRTQQEDSAVYLCASSLEGPTGYKNIQYFGAGTRLSVL.

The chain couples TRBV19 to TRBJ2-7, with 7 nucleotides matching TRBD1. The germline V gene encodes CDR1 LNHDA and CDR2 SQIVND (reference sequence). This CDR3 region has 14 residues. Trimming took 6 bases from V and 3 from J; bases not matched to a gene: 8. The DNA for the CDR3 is TGTGCCAGTAGCGAGAGGGACAGCAACTACGAGCAGTACTTC. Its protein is CASSERDSNYEQYF. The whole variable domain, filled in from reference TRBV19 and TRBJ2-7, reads DGGITQSPKYLFRKEGQNVTLSCEQNLNHDAMYWYRQDPGQGLRLIYYSQIVNDFQKGDIAEGYSVSREKKESFPLTVTSAQKNPTAFYLCASSERDSNYEQYFGPGTRLTVT.

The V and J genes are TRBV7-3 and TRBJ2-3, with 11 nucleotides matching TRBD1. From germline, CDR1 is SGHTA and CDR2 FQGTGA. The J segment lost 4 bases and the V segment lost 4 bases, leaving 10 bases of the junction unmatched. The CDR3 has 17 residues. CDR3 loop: CASSSWTGGSVADTQYF. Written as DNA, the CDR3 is TGTGCCAGCAGCTCCTGGACAGGGGGCAGTGTCGCAGATACGCAGTATTTT.

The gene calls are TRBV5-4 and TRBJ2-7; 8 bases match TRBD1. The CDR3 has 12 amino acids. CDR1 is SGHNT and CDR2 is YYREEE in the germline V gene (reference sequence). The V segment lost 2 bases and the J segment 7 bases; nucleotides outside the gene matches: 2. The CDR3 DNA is TGTGCCAGCAGCTTACAGGGGGAGGAGCAGTACTTC. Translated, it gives CASSLQGEEQYF. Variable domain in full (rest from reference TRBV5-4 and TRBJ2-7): ETGVTQSPTHLIKTRGQQVTLRCSSQSGHNTVSWYQQALGQGPQFIFQYYREEENGRGNFPPRFSGLQFPNYSSELNVNALELDDSALYLCASSLQGEEQYFGPGTRLTVT.

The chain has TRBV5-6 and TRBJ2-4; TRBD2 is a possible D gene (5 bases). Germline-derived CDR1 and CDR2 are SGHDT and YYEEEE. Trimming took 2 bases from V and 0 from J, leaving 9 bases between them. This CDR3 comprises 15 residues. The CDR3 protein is CASSFARGAKNIQYF. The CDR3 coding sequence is TGTGCCAGCAGCTTCGCCCGGGGAGCCAAAAACATTCAGTACTTC. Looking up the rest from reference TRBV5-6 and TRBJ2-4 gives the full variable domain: DAGVTQSPTHLIKTRGQQVTLRCSPKSGHDTVSWYQQALGQGPQFIFQYYEEEERQRGNFPDRFSGHQFPNYSSELNVNALLLGDSALYLCASSFARGAKNIQYFGAGTRLSVL.

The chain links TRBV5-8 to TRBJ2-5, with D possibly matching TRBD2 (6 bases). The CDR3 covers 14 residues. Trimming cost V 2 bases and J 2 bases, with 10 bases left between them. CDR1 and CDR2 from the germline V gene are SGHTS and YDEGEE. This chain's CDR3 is CASSFWGTQETQYF. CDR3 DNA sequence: TGTGCCAGCAGCTTTTGGGGGACTCAAGAGACCCAGTACTTC.

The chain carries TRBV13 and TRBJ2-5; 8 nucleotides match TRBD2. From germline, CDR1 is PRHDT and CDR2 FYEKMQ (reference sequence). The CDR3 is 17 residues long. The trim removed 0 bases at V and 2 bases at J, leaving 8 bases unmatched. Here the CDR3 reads CASSLGWSGRGQETQYF. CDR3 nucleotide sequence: TGTGCCAGCAGCTTAGGATGGAGCGGGAGAGGACAAGAGACCCAGTACTTC.

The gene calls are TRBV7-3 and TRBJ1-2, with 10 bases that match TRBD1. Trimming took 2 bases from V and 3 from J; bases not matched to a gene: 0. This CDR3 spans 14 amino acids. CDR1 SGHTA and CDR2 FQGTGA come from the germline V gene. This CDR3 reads CASSLGTGDYGYTF. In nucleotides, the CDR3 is TGTGCCAGCAGCTTAGGGACAGGGGACTATGGCTACACCTTC.

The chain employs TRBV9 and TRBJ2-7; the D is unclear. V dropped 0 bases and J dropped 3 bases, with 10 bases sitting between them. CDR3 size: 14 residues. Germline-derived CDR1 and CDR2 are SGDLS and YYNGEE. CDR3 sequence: CASSVEYGFYEQYF. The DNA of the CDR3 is TGTGCCAGCAGCGTAGAGTACGGGTTCTACGAGCAGTACTTC.

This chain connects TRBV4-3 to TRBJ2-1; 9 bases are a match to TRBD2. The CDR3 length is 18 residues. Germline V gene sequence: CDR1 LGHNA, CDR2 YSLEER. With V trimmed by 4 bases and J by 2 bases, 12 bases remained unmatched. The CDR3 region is CASSPLLSGGSTYNEQFF. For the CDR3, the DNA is TGCGCCAGCAGCCCCTTGCTTAGCGGGGGATCCACCTACAATGAGCAGTTCTTC.

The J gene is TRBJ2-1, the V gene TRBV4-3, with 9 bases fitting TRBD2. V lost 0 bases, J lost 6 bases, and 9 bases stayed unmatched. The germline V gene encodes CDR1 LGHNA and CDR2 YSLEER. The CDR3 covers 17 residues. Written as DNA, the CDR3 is TGCGCCAGCAGCCAAGATCTAGCGGGGCCCGTCCGCAATGAGCAGTTCTTC. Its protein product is CASSQDLAGPVRNEQFF.

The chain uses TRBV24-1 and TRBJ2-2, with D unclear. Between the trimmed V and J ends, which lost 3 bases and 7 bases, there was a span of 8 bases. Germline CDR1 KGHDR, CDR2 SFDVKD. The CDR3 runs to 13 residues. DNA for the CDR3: TGTGCCACCAGTGATCCGCTCGGCGGGGAGCTGTTTTTT. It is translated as CATSDPLGGELFF.

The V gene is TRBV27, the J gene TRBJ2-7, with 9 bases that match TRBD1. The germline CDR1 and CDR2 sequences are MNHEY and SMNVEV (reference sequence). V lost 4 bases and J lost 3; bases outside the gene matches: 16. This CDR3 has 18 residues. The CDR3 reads CASSWAKTGGIAGYEQYF. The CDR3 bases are TGTGCCAGCAGTTGGGCTAAGACAGGGGGAATTGCGGGCTACGAGCAGTACTTC.

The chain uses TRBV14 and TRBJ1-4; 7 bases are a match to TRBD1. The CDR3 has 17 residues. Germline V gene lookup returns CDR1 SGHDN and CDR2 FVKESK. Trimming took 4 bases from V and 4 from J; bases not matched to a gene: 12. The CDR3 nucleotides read TGTGCCAGCAGCCCTGTAACAAGGGACAGTAATAATGAAAAACTGTTTTTT. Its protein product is CASSPVTRDSNNEKLFF.

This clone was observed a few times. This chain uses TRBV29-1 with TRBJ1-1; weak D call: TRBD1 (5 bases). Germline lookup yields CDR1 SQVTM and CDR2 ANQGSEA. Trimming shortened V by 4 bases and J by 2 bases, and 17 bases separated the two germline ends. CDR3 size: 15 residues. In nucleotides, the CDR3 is TGCAGCGTTGTGGGGGAGGCGGGGGATAACACTGAAGCTTTCTTT. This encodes CSVVGEAGDNTEAFF. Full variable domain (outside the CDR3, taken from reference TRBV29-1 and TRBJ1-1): SAVISQKPSRDICQRGTSLTIQCQVDSQVTMMFWYRQQPGQSLTLIATANQGSEATYESGFVIDKFPISRPNLTFSTLTVSNMSPEDSSIYLCSVVGEAGDNTEAFFGQGTRLTVV.

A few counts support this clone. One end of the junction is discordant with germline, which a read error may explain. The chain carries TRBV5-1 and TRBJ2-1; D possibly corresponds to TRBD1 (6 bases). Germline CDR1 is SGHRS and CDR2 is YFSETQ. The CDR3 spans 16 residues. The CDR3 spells CASSFMGNRVYDEQFF. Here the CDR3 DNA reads TGCGCCAGCAGCTTTATGGGTAACAGGGTCTACGATGAGCAGTTCTTC. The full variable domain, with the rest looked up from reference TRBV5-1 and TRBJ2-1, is KAGVTQTPRYLIKTRGQQVTLSCSPISGHRSVSWYQQTPGQGLQFLFEYFSETQRNKGNFPGRFSGRQFSNSRSEMNVSTLELGDSALYLCASSFMGNRVYDEQFFGPGTRLTVL.

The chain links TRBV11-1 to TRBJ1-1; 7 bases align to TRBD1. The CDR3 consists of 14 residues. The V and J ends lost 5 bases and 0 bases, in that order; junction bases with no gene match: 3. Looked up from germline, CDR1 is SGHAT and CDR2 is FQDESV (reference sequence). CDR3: CASSPTGMNTEAFF. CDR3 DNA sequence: TGTGCCAGCAGCCCGACAGGGATGAACACTGAAGCTTTCTTT.

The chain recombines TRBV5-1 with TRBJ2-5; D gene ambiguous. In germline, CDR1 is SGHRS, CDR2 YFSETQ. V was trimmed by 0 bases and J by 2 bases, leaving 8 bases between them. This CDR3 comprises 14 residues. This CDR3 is CASSLAPEQETQYF. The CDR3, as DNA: TGCGCCAGCAGCTTGGCCCCAGAACAAGAGACCCAGTACTTC.

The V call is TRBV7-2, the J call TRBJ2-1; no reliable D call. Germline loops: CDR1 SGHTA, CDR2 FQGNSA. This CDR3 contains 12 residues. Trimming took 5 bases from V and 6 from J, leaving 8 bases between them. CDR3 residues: CASSPTSNEQFF. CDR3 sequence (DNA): TGTGCCAGCAGCCCGACAAGCAATGAGCAGTTCTTC.

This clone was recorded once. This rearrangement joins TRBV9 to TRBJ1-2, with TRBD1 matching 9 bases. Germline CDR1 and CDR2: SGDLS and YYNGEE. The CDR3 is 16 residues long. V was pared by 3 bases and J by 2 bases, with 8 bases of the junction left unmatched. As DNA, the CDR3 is TGTGCCAGCAGCGCTTACAGGGGGCTTAAGAACTATGGCTACACCTTC. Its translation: CASSAYRGLKNYGYTF.

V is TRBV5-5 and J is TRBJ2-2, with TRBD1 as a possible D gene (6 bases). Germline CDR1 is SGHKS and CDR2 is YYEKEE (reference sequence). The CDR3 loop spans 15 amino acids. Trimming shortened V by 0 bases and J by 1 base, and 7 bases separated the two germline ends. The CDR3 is CASSLDRVNTGELFF. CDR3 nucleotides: TGTGCCAGCAGCTTGGACAGGGTGAACACCGGGGAGCTGTTTTTT.